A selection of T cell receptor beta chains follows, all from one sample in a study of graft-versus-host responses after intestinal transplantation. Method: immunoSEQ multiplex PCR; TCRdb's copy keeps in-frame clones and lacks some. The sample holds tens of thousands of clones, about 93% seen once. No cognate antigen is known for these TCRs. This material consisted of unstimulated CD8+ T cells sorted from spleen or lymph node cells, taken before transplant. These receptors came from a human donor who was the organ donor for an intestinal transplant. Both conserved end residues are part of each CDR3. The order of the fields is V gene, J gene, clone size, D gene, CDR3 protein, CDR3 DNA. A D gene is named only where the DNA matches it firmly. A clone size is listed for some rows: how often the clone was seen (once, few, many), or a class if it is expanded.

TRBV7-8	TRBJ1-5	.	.	CASSLGGDRPQHF	TGTGCCAGCAGCTTAGGGGGCGATCGGCCCCAGCATTTT
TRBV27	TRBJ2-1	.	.	CASSSRAYNEQFF	TGTGCCAGCAGTTCTCGAGCCTACAATGAGCAGTTCTTC
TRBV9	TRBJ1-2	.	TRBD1	CASSEQGASYGYTF	TGTGCCAGCAGCGAACAGGGGGCAAGCTATGGCTACACCTTC
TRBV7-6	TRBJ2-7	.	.	CASSLVAGYEQYF	TGTGCCAGCAGCTTAGTAGCCGGATACGAGCAGTACTTC
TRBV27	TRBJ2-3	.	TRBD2	CASSAFGAGGDTQYF	TGTGCCAGCAGTGCCTTCGGGGCGGGGGGGGATACGCAGTATTTT
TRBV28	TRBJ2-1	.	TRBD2	CASSFPSAGASYNEQFF	TGTGCCAGCAGTTTTCCCTCAGCGGGAGCCTCCTACAATGAGCAGTTCTTC
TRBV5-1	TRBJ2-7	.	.	CASSLVEGSYEQYF	TGCGCCAGCAGCTTGGTGGAGGGTTCCTACGAGCAGTACTTC
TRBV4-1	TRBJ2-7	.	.	CASSQALATYEQYF	TGCGCCAGCAGCCAAGCGTTAGCTACCTACGAGCAGTACTTC
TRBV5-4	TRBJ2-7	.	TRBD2	CASSFWASGTYEQYF	TGTGCCAGCAGCTTTTGGGCTAGCGGAACCTACGAGCAGTACTTC
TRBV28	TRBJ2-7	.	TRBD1	CASSLIINRGEQYF	TGTGCCAGCAGTCTGATAATTAACAGGGGCGAGCAGTACTTC
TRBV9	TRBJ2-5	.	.	CASSSGAGGALETQYF	TGTGCCAGCAGCTCAGGGGCAGGGGGGGCCTTGGAGACCCAGTACTTC
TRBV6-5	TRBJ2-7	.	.	CASSSRPYEQYF	TGTGCCAGCAGCTCTCGCCCCTACGAGCAGTACTTC
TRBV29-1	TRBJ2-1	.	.	CSVEDRPSNEQFF	TGCAGCGTTGAAGATAGGCCTAGTAATGAGCAGTTCTTC
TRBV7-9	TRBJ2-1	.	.	CASSPRTVMIYNEQFF	TGTGCCAGCAGCCCCCGAACAGTTATGATCTACAATGAGCAGTTCTTC
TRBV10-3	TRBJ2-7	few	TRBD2	CAISQGLAGGHRYEQYF	TGTGCCATCAGCCAGGGACTAGCGGGAGGGCACAGGTACGAGCAGTACTTC
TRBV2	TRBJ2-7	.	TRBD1	CASSEDMDRAPYEQYF	TGTGCCAGCAGTGAAGATATGGACAGGGCCCCCTACGAGCAGTACTTC
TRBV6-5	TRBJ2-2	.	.	CASSYGVGPNTGELFF	TGTGCCAGCAGTTACGGGGTGGGCCCGAACACCGGGGAGCTGTTTTTT
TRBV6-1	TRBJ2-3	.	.	CASSVVDTDTQYF	TGTGCCAGCAGTGTAGTGGACACAGATACGCAGTATTTT
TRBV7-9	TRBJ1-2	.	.	CASSLTGTNYGYTF	TGTGCCAGCAGCTTAACAGGGACTAACTATGGCTACACCTTC
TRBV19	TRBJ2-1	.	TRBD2	CASSTRDYPFEQFF	TGTGCCAGTAGTACACGGGACTACCCTTTCGAGCAGTTCTTC
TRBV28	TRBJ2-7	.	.	CASSPPSSYEQYF	TGTGCCAGCAGTCCCCCAAGCTCCTACGAGCAGTACTTC
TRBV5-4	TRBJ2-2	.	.	CASSHRPREELFF	TGTGCCAGCAGCCACAGGCCCAGGGAGGAGCTGTTTTTT
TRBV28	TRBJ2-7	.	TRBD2	CASMPRDYYEQYF	TGTGCCAGCATGCCCCGGGACTACTACGAGCAGTACTTC
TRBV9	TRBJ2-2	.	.	CASSVSGIDTGELFF	TGTGCCAGCAGCGTATCCGGGATCGACACCGGGGAGCTGTTTTTT
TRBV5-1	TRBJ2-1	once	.	CASSLRYNEQFF	TGCGCCAGCAGCTTGAGGTACAATGAGCAGTTCTTC
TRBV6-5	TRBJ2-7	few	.	CASSYSDTYEQYF	TGTGCCAGCAGTTACTCGGACACCTACGAGCAGTACTTC
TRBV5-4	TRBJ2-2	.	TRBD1	CASSRRTGNTGELFF	TGTGCCAGCAGCCGTCGGACAGGGAACACCGGGGAGCTGTTTTTT
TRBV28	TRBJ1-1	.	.	CASSFWGAVYTEAFF	TGTGCCAGCAGTTTCTGGGGGGCTGTGTACACTGAAGCTTTCTTT
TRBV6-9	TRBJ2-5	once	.	CASSPACQETQYF	TGTGCCAGCAGCCCCGCCTGCCAAGAGACCCAGTACTTC
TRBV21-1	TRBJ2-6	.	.	CASSTRGIRSEVSGANVLTF	TGTGCCAGCAGCACCCGAGGGATCAGGTCAGAGGTATCTGGGGCCAACGTCCTGACTTTC
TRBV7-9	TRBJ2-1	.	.	CASSVGRNEQFF	TGTGCCAGCAGCGTTGGACGGAATGAGCAGTTCTTC
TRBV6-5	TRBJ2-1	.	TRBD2	CASSLLAGASQEQFF	TGTGCCAGCAGCCTTTTAGCGGGAGCAAGTCAGGAGCAGTTCTTC
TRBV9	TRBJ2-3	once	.	CASSLGLSTDTQYF	TGTGCCAGCAGCCTAGGACTGTCCACAGATACGCAGTATTTT
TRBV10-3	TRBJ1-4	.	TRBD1	CAISPGTGSVNEKLFF	TGTGCCATTAGTCCCGGGACAGGGAGCGTTAATGAAAAACTGTTTTTT
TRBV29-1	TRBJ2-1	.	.	CSVDYNEQLF	TGCAGCGTAGACTACAATGAGCAGCTCTTC
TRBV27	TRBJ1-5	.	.	CASSFGGAGQPQHF	TGTGCCAGCAGTTTTGGGGGGGCTGGTCAGCCCCAGCATTTT
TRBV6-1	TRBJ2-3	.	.	CASSEMDPSTDTQYF	TGTGCCAGCAGTGAGATGGACCCAAGCACAGATACGCAGTATTTT
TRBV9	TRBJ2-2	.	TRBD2	CASSGGTSGNAGELFF	TGTGCCAGCAGCGGAGGGACTAGCGGGAACGCCGGGGAGCTGTTTTTT
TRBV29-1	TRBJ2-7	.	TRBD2	CSVGGGTSYEQYF	TGCAGCGTTGGGGGGGGAACCTCCTACGAGCAGTACTTC
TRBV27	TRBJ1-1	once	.	CASSFLTANTEAFF	TGTGCCAGCAGTTTCCTGACAGCGAACACTGAAGCTTTCTTT
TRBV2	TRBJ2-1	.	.	CASSVKGPWDNEQFF	TGTGCCAGCAGTGTCAAGGGACCATGGGACAATGAGCAGTTCTTC
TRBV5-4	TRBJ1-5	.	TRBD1	CASSRDRGDQPQHF	TGTGCCAGCAGCCGGGACAGGGGGGATCAGCCCCAGCATTTT
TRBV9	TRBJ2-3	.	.	CASSVVGAVSTDTQYF	TGTGCCAGCAGCGTAGTAGGGGCAGTCAGCACAGATACGCAGTATTTT
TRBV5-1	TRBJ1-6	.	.	CASSLEAYNSPLHF	TGCGCCAGCAGCTTGGAAGCGTATAATTCACCCCTCCACTTT
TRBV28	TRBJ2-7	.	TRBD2	CASSLSTSAVF	TGTGCCAGCAGTTTATCAACTAGCGCGGTATTC
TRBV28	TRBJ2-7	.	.	CASSFRWESYEQYF	TGTGCCAGCAGTTTTAGGTGGGAGTCCTACGAGCAGTACTTC
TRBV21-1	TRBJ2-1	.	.	CASSKKREQGAWDEQFF	TGTGCCAGCAGCAAAAAACGGGAACAGGGGGCTTGGGATGAGCAGTTCTTC
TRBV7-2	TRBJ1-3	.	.	CASTSGQYPGNTIYF	TGTGCCAGCACTAGCGGACAATACCCTGGAAACACCATATATTTT
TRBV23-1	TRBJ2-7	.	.	CASSQGDIWDEQYF	TGCGCCAGCAGTCAAGGTGATATCTGGGACGAGCAGTACTTC
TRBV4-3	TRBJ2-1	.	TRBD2	CASSHGLAGGPGYNEQFF	TGCGCCAGCAGCCACGGACTAGCGGGAGGGCCCGGCTACAATGAGCAGTTCTTC
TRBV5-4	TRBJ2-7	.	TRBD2	CASSLLTSGRAISYEQYF	TGTGCCAGCAGCTTGTTAACTAGCGGGAGGGCCATCTCCTACGAGCAGTACTTC
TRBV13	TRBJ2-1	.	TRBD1	CASTRTGHSYNEQFF	TGTGCCAGCACCAGGACAGGGCACTCCTACAATGAGCAGTTCTTC
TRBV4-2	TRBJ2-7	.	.	CASSSLSEQYF	TGTGCCAGCAGTTCCCTTAGCGAGCAGTACTTC
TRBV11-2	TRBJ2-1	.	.	CASSLSRDARNEQFF	TGTGCCAGCAGCTTATCGCGGGATGCACGGAATGAGCAGTTCTTC
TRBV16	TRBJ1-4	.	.	CASSQFVSATEKLFF	TGTGCCAGCAGCCAATTTGTCTCAGCAACTGAAAAACTGTTTTTT
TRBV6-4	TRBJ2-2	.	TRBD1	CASSDGGQGANTGELFF	TGTGCCAGCAGTGACGGGGGACAGGGGGCTAACACCGGGGAGCTGTTTTTT
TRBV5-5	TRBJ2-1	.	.	CASSLAGVQFF	TGTGCCAGCAGCTTGGCGGGCGTACAGTTCTTC
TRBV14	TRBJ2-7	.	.	CASSPPLATYEQYF	TGTGCCAGCAGCCCCCCCTTAGCCACCTACGAGCAGTACTTC
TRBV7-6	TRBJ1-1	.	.	CASSLVVNTEAFF	TGTGCCAGCAGCTTAGTAGTGAACACTGAAGCTTTCTTT